This passage covers 32 T cell receptor beta chains from one sample sequenced in a study of cytomegalovirus exposure and HLA in healthy donors. Vbeta (60) and Jbeta (13) primers were used in the PCR. Generated by immunoSEQ multiplex PCR, the TCRdb table keeps only in-frame clones and is missing some. This table holds about 110,000 clones, around 84% found once. The specimen sequenced was PBMCs. These receptor sequences come from a man aged 30-40 years in good health and CMV-seropositive.

The V and J genes are TRBV5-4 and TRBJ2-1; 10 bases fit TRBD2. Germline lookup yields CDR1 SGHNT and CDR2 YYREEE (reference sequence). Unmatched junction bases numbered 6, after V lost 5 bases and J lost 1 base. The CDR3 covers 16 residues. The CDR3 coding sequence is TGTGCCAGCAGAGCGGGGGGGGCGGAGTCCTACAATGAGCAGTTCTTC. It translates to CASRAGGAESYNEQFF.

V gene TRBV2 combines with J gene TRBJ2-7, with 8 bases that match TRBD1. This CDR3 comprises 17 residues. From germline, CDR1 is SNHLY and CDR2 FYNNEI. Trimming removed 7 bases from V and 6 bases from J; junction bases left unmatched: 20. The CDR3 nucleotides are TGTGCCAGCATCCTTGATTCCTCCGGGACAGGCCCCTCCGAGCAGTACTTC. Its protein is CASILDSSGTGPSEQYF.

J is TRBJ1-6 and V is TRBV6-5, with D perhaps TRBD1 (6 bases). V was cut by 2 bases and J by 9 bases, with 17 bases left in between. Germline V gene data show CDR1 as MNHEY and CDR2 as SVGAGI. The CDR3 spans 16 residues. CDR3 in amino acids: CASSYRAGGASSPLHF. CDR3 DNA sequence: TGTGCCAGCAGTTACCGCGCCGGGGGGGCTAGTTCACCCCTCCACTTT.

This clone has just one count. V usage is TRBV29-1 and J usage is TRBJ1-1; 7 positions agree with TRBD1. V shed 5 bases and J 5 bases; nucleotides not matched to a gene: 8. The CDR3 is 13 residues long. Looked up from germline, CDR1 is SQVTM and CDR2 is ANQGSEA. CDR3 in amino acids: CSVNRGSGTEAFF. The CDR3 coding sequence is TGCAGCGTTAACAGGGGCTCGGGGACTGAAGCTTTCTTT.

This chain links TRBV29-1 with TRBJ2-5; 9 bases are a match to TRBD2. V shed 2 bases, J shed 0 bases, and the junction held 1 base outside the gene matches. This CDR3 contains 14 residues. In germline, CDR1 is SQVTM, CDR2 ANQGSEA. In nucleotides, the CDR3 is TGCAGCGTTGAACTAGCGGGATACCAAGAGACCCAGTACTTC. Translation gives CSVELAGYQETQYF.

The rearrangement links TRBV7-9 to TRBJ2-7, with D possibly being TRBD2 (6 bases). The CDR3 runs 14 residues. The ends were cut back, 1 base at V and 9 bases at J, with 16 bases in the middle. Germline V CDR1 and CDR2: SEHNR, FQNEAQ (reference sequence). The CDR3 region is CASSLGGTDLGQYF. Written as DNA, the CDR3 is TGTGCCAGCAGCTTAGGAGGGACTGACCTAGGGCAGTACTTC. Drawing the rest from reference TRBV7-9 and TRBJ2-7, the complete variable domain is DTGVSQNPRHKITKRGQNVTFRCDPISEHNRLYWYRQTLGQGPEFLTYFQNEAQLEKSRLLSDRFSAERPKGSFSTLEIQRTEQGDSAMYLCASSLGGTDLGQYFGPGTRLTVT.

This chain links TRBV30 with TRBJ1-6; 8 bases agree with TRBD1. CDR1 GTSNPN and CDR2 SVGIG come from the germline V gene (reference sequence). The trim removed 1 base at V and 11 bases at J, leaving 4 bases unmatched. The CDR3 runs 13 residues. Here the CDR3 DNA reads TGTGCCTGGAGTGACGGGACAGGAACACCCCTCCACTTT. Protein product: CAWSDGTGTPLHF.

The chain combines TRBV10-3 with TRBJ2-3, with D perhaps TRBD2 (5 bases). V shed 2 bases and J shed 2 bases, with 8 bases lying between them. Germline values: CDR1 ENHRY, CDR2 SYGVKD. The CDR3 spans 14 residues. The CDR3 loop is CAISEGGFTDTQYF. CDR3 nucleotides: TGTGCCATCAGTGAGGGAGGATTCACAGATACGCAGTATTTT.

The sample holds a few counts of this clone. The rearrangement joins TRBV5-5 to TRBJ2-7; 7 bases match TRBD1. The junction had 19 bases not matched to a gene; V was cut back by 0 bases and J by 4 bases. Germline V gene data show CDR1 as SGHKS and CDR2 as YYEKEE (reference sequence). This CDR3 contains 19 residues. CDR3 nucleotides: TGTGCCAGCAGCTTGGCCCCGGGACAGCCATCTTCTCGAAGGTACGAGCAGTACGTC. Translated, it gives CASSLAPGQPSSRRYEQYV.

V and J are TRBV5-4 and TRBJ2-5, with D maybe TRBD2 (5 bases). V lost 2 bases and J 3 bases, leaving 8 bases between the germline ends. The germline V gene encodes CDR1 SGHNT and CDR2 YYREEE (reference sequence). The CDR3 has 13 amino acids. The CDR3 protein is CASSFTGEETQYF. The DNA of the CDR3 is TGTGCCAGCAGCTTCACCGGGGAAGAGACCCAGTACTTC.

This chain uses TRBV6-1 with TRBJ1-6, with TRBD1 as a possible D gene (5 bases). Germline V gene sequence: CDR1 MNHNS, CDR2 SASEGT. Trimming shortened V by 7 bases and J by 6 bases, and 10 bases separated the two germline ends. The CDR3 length is 13 residues. In nucleotides, the CDR3 is TGTGCCAGCAAGGGGCAGCTTAATTCACCCCTCCACTTT. Translated: CASKGQLNSPLHF.

This clone came up once. The V and J genes are TRBV7-8 and TRBJ1-1; D remains unclear. There are 12 residues in the CDR3. V was trimmed by 3 bases and J by 5 bases, leaving 7 bases between them. Germline assignment: CDR1 SGHVS and CDR2 FQNEAQ. CDR3 DNA: TGTGCCAGCAGCTTTTTAATGACTGAAGCTTTCTTT. Encoded protein: CASSFLMTEAFF.

The chain is built from TRBV6-5 and TRBJ1-4, with 8 bases lining up with TRBD1. Germline values: CDR1 MNHEY, CDR2 SVGAGI. The length of the CDR3 is 16 residues. The trim removed 4 bases at V and 7 bases at J, leaving 11 bases unmatched. The CDR3 loop is CASSLTQGAVGEKLFF. As DNA, the CDR3 is TGTGCCAGCAGTTTAACCCAGGGGGCTGTCGGTGAAAAACTGTTTTTT.

The V call is TRBV7-3, the J call TRBJ1-1; a possible D gene is TRBD1 (5 bases). Looked up from germline, CDR1 is SGHTA and CDR2 is FQGTGA. Trimming pared 4 bases from V and 3 bases from J, leaving 9 bases between. The CDR3 has 13 residues. As DNA, the CDR3 is TGTGCCAGCAGCTCCCAGGGATACACTGAAGCTTTCTTT. Translating it yields CASSSQGYTEAFF.

This rearrangement joins TRBV15 to TRBJ2-1; 10 bases map to TRBD1. The CDR3 is made up of 16 amino acids. V was clipped by 0 bases and J by 7 bases; unmatched bases: 6. Looked up from germline, CDR1 is LNHNV and CDR2 is YYDKDF (reference sequence). The CDR3 loop is CATSRDLGTGANEQFF. DNA for the CDR3: TGTGCCACCAGCAGAGATTTGGGGACAGGGGCAAATGAGCAGTTCTTC. Drawing the rest from reference TRBV15 and TRBJ2-1, the complete variable domain is DAMVIQNPRYQVTQFGKPVTLSCSQTLNHNVMYWYQQKSSQAPKLLFHYYDKDFNNEADTPDNFQSRRPNTSFCFLDIRSPGLGDTAMYLCATSRDLGTGANEQFFGPGTRLTVL.

The J gene is TRBJ2-3, the V gene TRBV19; D call uncertain. CDR3 length equals 14 residues. V lost 5 bases and J 0 bases, leaving 9 bases between the germline ends. From germline, CDR1 is LNHDA and CDR2 SQIVND (reference sequence). In DNA, the CDR3 is TGTGCCAGTAGTGTGGGCCCTAGCACAGATACGCAGTATTTT. Amino acid sequence: CASSVGPSTDTQYF.

The genes are TRBV4-2 and TRBJ2-5; D is undetermined. V lost 0 bases, J lost 2 bases, and 10 bases lay in between. The length of the CDR3 is 15 residues. Germline V gene data show CDR1 as LGHNA and CDR2 as YNFKEQ. CDR3: CASSQDLTLQETQYF. In DNA, the CDR3 is TGTGCCAGCAGCCAAGACCTAACCCTTCAAGAGACCCAGTACTTC.

This clone was observed once. The chain carries TRBV5-6 and TRBJ2-3, with 10 bases identical to TRBD1. Unmatched junction bases numbered 10, after V lost 5 bases and J lost 4 bases. Germline V gene lookup returns CDR1 SGHDT and CDR2 YYEEEE. The CDR3 is 16 residues long. This chain's CDR3 is CASRRRSGTGADTQYF. The CDR3 nucleotides are TGTGCCAGCAGGCGGCGCTCCGGGACAGGGGCAGATACGCAGTATTTT. The variable domain in full, with the rest retrieved from reference TRBV5-6 and TRBJ2-3, is DAGVTQSPTHLIKTRGQQVTLRCSPKSGHDTVSWYQQALGQGPQFIFQYYEEEERQRGNFPDRFSGHQFPNYSSELNVNALLLGDSALYLCASRRRSGTGADTQYFGPGTRLTVL.

This chain uses TRBV5-1 with TRBJ1-1; D remains ambiguous. Per germline, CDR1 SGHRS and CDR2 YFSETQ. CDR3 size: 15 residues. Trimming left V 0 bases short and J 3 bases short, with 12 bases between. The CDR3 loop reads CASSLEGPADTEAFF. CDR3 sequence (DNA): TGCGCCAGCAGCTTGGAAGGCCCAGCGGACACTGAAGCTTTCTTT. The full variable domain, rest sourced from reference TRBV5-1 and TRBJ1-1, is KAGVTQTPRYLIKTRGQQVTLSCSPISGHRSVSWYQQTPGQGLQFLFEYFSETQRNKGNFPGRFSGRQFSNSRSEMNVSTLELGDSALYLCASSLEGPADTEAFFGQGTRLTVV.

This clone occurred once. The chain couples TRBV13 to TRBJ1-3; possibly TRBD1 for D (6 bases). Trimming took 2 bases from V and 4 from J, leaving 12 bases between them. The CDR3 is 15 residues long. The germline CDR1 and CDR2 sequences are PRHDT and FYEKMQ (reference sequence). The CDR3 here is CASSLWGRDGNTIYF. Written as DNA, the CDR3 is TGTGCCAGCAGCTTATGGGGGCGCGACGGAAACACCATATATTTT.

Comments on this clone: A read error likely explains this, since a far larger clone differs by one base. The CDR3 protein is CASSTRTGTWSSYEQYF. The DNA of the CDR3 is TGTGCCAGCAGCACCCGAACCGGGACATGGAGCTCCTACGAGCAGTACTTC. The chain is built from TRBV7-3 and TRBJ2-7, with a tentative D call TRBD1 (6 bases). CDR1 SGHTA and CDR2 FQGTGA come from the germline V gene. Trimming took off 5 bases at V and 0 bases at J, with 20 bases between the two ends. The CDR3 runs 17 residues.

This rearrangement joins TRBV28 to TRBJ1-4, with 7 bases that match TRBD1. The CDR3 sequence is 13 residues long. The J segment lost 10 bases and the V segment lost 4 bases, leaving 6 bases of the junction unmatched. Germline CDR1 MDHEN, CDR2 SYDVKM. CDR3 protein: CASSSSGQRKLFF. The CDR3 coding sequence is TGTGCCAGCAGTTCGTCGGGACAGAGAAAACTGTTTTTT.

CDR3 residues: CATSRSVETQYF. The CDR3 region has the DNA TGTGCCACCAGCAGATCCGTAGAGACCCAGTACTTC. V and J are TRBV15 and TRBJ2-5; D is uncertain. Germline V CDR1 and CDR2: LNHNV, YYDKDF (reference sequence). Trimming took 2 bases from V and 4 from J, leaving 5 bases between them. The CDR3 extends over 12 amino acids. Using reference TRBV15 and TRBJ2-5 for the parts outside the CDR3, the full variable domain is DAMVIQNPRYQVTQFGKPVTLSCSQTLNHNVMYWYQQKSSQAPKLLFHYYDKDFNNEADTPDNFQSRRPNTSFCFLDIRSPGLGDTAMYLCATSRSVETQYFGPGTRLLVL.

The chain couples TRBV5-1 to TRBJ1-5; 8 nucleotides match TRBD1. This CDR3 is built from 14 residues. Trimming took 4 bases from V and 7 from J; bases not matched to a gene: 7. Looked up from germline, CDR1 is SGHRS and CDR2 is YFSETQ. The CDR3 is CASSRDRGEQPQHF. In nucleotides, the CDR3 is TGCGCCAGCAGCCGCGACAGGGGAGAACAGCCCCAGCATTTT.

V is TRBV29-1 and J is TRBJ1-2; D is possibly TRBD1 (6 bases). Germline V gene lookup returns CDR1 SQVTM and CDR2 ANQGSEA. The ends were cut back, 4 bases at V and 4 bases at J, with 13 bases in the middle. The length of the CDR3 is 13 residues. The CDR3 protein is CSVGGGQGYGYTF. The CDR3 bases are TGCAGCGTTGGGGGGGGGCAGGGCTATGGCTACACCTTC.

CDR3 region: CATQGGRNTEAFF. Here the CDR3 DNA reads TGTGCCACCCAGGGCGGTAGGAACACTGAAGCTTTCTTT. The chain carries TRBV5-4 and TRBJ1-1; possible D gene TRBD1, 5 bases. The CDR3 covers 13 residues. V was shortened by 9 bases and J by 1 base, with 13 bases between the two germline ends. In germline, CDR1 is SGHNT, CDR2 YYREEE (reference sequence).

V is TRBV19 and J is TRBJ1-3; D is unclear. From germline, CDR1 is LNHDA and CDR2 SQIVND (reference sequence). This CDR3 contains 16 residues. V shed 6 bases and J shed 0 bases, with 15 bases lying between them. The CDR3 sequence: CASSEDSRSSGNTIYF. The CDR3 DNA sequence: TGTGCCAGTAGCGAGGATTCCCGGAGCTCTGGAAACACCATATATTTT.

V usage is TRBV2 and J usage is TRBJ2-5; D call uncertain. Looked up from germline, CDR1 is SNHLY and CDR2 is FYNNEI. Trimming stripped 2 bases from V and 5 bases from J, with 9 bases between. The length of the CDR3 is 13 residues. The CDR3, as DNA: TGTGCCAGCAGTGAAAGGCGAGCGGAGACCCAGTACTTC. It specifies CASSERRAETQYF.

The CDR3 coding sequence is TGTGCCAGCAGCCAAGATCAAGTTAGGAGAGAGACCCAGTACTTC. Its protein is CASSQDQVRRETQYF. The chain links TRBV14 to TRBJ2-5; D is uncertain. V was shortened by 0 bases and J by 4 bases, with 12 bases between the two germline ends. This CDR3 contains 15 residues. Germline CDR1 and CDR2: SGHDN and FVKESK.

Concerning this clone: One end of the junction fails to match germline, which may point to a read error. Other DNA sequences of this sample code for an identical CDR3. The chain has TRBV29-1 and TRBJ1-2, with 7 bases matching TRBD1. The CDR3 contains 12 residues. Germline CDR1 reads SQVTM; CDR2 reads ANQGSEA. As DNA, the CDR3 is TGTAGCGTAGTAACAGGGGTCTATGGCTACACCTTC. Translating it yields CSVVTGVYGYTF.

A single count supports this clone. This chain connects TRBV4-2 to TRBJ2-3; 10 nucleotides align to TRBD2. Germline loops: CDR1 LGHNA, CDR2 YNFKEQ. The CDR3 has 16 amino acids. After removal of 1 base from V and 2 bases from J, the junction contained 3 bases not matched to a gene. In nucleotides, the CDR3 is TGTGCCAGCAGCCAAGGGACTAGCGGACACACAGATACGCAGTATTTT. Translation gives CASSQGTSGHTDTQYF.

This chain links TRBV19 with TRBJ1-4, with TRBD1 identical over 8 bases. V lost 4 bases to trimming and J lost 5 bases; unmatched junction nucleotides: 0. The germline V gene has CDR1 LNHDA and CDR2 SQIVND (reference sequence). The CDR3 has 13 residues. CDR3 sequence: CASSNRGNEKLFF. CDR3 nucleotide sequence: TGTGCCAGTAGTAACAGGGGGAATGAAAAACTGTTTTTT.